Listed here are 15 T cell receptor beta chains from one sample, sequenced in a study of PD-1 blockade in classical Hodgkin lymphoma. Brentuximab vedotin exposure varied among the patients, all of whom had relapsed after autologous stem cell transplantation. The repertoire was sequenced with immunoSEQ multiplex PCR; TCRdb's copy has only in-frame clones and lacks some. This table holds roughly 30,000 clones, 75% to 90% found once. Material: peripheral blood mononuclear cells (PBMCs), obtained before the second cycle of nivolumab. The receptors derive from a human donor with classical Hodgkin lymphoma.

The chain links TRBV9 to TRBJ1-6; D is ambiguous. V lost 0 bases and J 8 bases, leaving 9 bases between the germline ends. This CDR3 spans 14 amino acids. The V gene's germline CDR1 is SGDLS and CDR2 YYNGEE. The DNA for the CDR3 is TGTGCCAGCAGCGTAGGACCTACGGATTCACCCCTCCACTTT. This sequence encodes CASSVGPTDSPLHF.

The rearrangement uses TRBV9 and TRBJ1-1, with 8 bases that match TRBD1. CDR3 size: 14 residues. Germline V lookup: CDR1 SGDLS, CDR2 YYNGEE. V lost 3 bases and J lost 1; bases outside the gene matches: 2. The CDR3 DNA reads as TGTGCCAGCAGCGCGACAGGGGAGAACACTGAAGCTTTCTTT. Protein sequence: CASSATGENTEAFF.

The chain employs TRBV7-8 and TRBJ2-7; 8 positions agree with TRBD2. Unmatched junction bases numbered 1, after V lost 3 bases and J lost 6 bases. CDR3 length equals 12 residues. The V gene's germline CDR1 is SGHVS and CDR2 FQNEAQ. Here the CDR3 reads CASSLLAGEQYF. CDR3 sequence (DNA): TGTGCCAGCAGCTTGCTAGCGGGCGAGCAGTACTTC.

The chain links TRBV5-1 to TRBJ1-2, with D possibly being TRBD1 (6 bases). Germline CDR1 and CDR2: SGHRS and YFSETQ. The CDR3 is 13 amino acids. Trimming cost V 0 bases and J 5 bases, with 8 bases left between them. This CDR3 is CASSLEQGYGYTF. CDR3 bases: TGCGCCAGCAGCTTGGAACAGGGTTATGGCTACACCTTC.

Remarks on this clone: Other nucleotide sequences in the sample specify the same CDR3. The chain links TRBV5-8 to TRBJ1-4, with D unresolved. Germline values: CDR1 SGHTS, CDR2 YDEGEE. V dropped 6 bases and J dropped 8 bases, with 8 bases sitting between them. This CDR3 has 11 residues. The CDR3 loop is CASTLREKLFF. DNA for the CDR3: TGTGCCAGCACCCTGAGGGAAAAACTGTTTTTT.

This chain connects TRBV4-3 to TRBJ1-1; no clear D gene. Germline loops: CDR1 LGHNA, CDR2 YSLEER. This CDR3 is built from 15 residues. The germline V and J ends were trimmed by 4 bases and 5 bases, with 17 bases remaining between them. The chain's CDR3 is CASSLTITAGTEAFF. For the CDR3, the DNA is TGCGCCAGCAGCCTGACAATCACCGCGGGAACTGAAGCTTTCTTT.

This CDR3 reads CASSLDPASSGNTIYF. Here the CDR3 DNA reads TGTGCCAGCAGCTTGGATCCAGCGAGCTCTGGAAACACCATATATTTT. The V and J genes are TRBV5-4 and TRBJ1-3, with unresolved D. V lost 0 bases to trimming and J lost 0 bases, with 10 bases between them. CDR1 is SGHNT, CDR2 YYREEE, per germline (reference sequence). This CDR3 comprises 16 residues.

This sequence joins TRBV19 and TRBJ1-5, with D perhaps TRBD1 (5 bases). Germline V CDR1 and CDR2: LNHDA, SQIVND (reference sequence). The CDR3 has 12 residues. V lost 5 bases and J 4 bases, leaving 6 bases between the germline ends. CDR3 loop: CASSRTNQPQHF. The CDR3 coding sequence is TGTGCCAGTAGTCGGACAAATCAGCCCCAGCATTTT.

This clone was counted a few times. The chain combines TRBV6-1 with TRBJ1-2; TRBD1 aligns across 11 bases. The CDR3 is made up of 13 amino acids. Germline-derived CDR1 and CDR2 are MNHNS and SASEGT. V gave up 6 bases and J gave up 7 bases; unmatched junction bases: 4. The chain's CDR3 is CASRDGTGGGYTF. The DNA for the CDR3 is TGTGCCAGCAGGGACGGGACAGGGGGTGGCTACACCTTC.

This chain connects TRBV5-1 to TRBJ1-6; perhaps TRBD1 as D (5 bases). Per germline, CDR1 SGHRS and CDR2 YFSETQ. The CDR3 is made up of 19 amino acids. Trimming took 0 bases from V and 5 from J, leaving 21 bases between them. CDR3 protein: CASSLAPRLQGGDNSPLHF. The CDR3 DNA is TGCGCCAGCAGCTTGGCCCCTCGGCTCCAGGGAGGAGATAATTCACCCCTCCACTTT.

V is TRBV19 and J is TRBJ2-7; D might be TRBD1 or TRBD2, each matching 5 bases. The V end was cut by 3 bases, the J end by 3 bases, with 21 bases between. The CDR3 totals 17 residues. Germline V gene lookup returns CDR1 LNHDA and CDR2 SQIVND (reference sequence). As DNA, the CDR3 is TGTGCCAGTAGTATCGCAGGGTGGAGTAGCGCTAACTACGAGCAGTACTTC. Translated, it gives CASSIAGWSSANYEQYF. The full variable domain, its missing parts supplied by reference TRBV19 and TRBJ2-7, is DGGITQSPKYLFRKEGQNVTLSCEQNLNHDAMYWYRQDPGQGLRLIYYSQIVNDFQKGDIAEGYSVSREKKESFPLTVTSAQKNPTAFYLCASSIAGWSSANYEQYFGPGTRLTVT.

This chain connects TRBV4-3 to TRBJ2-3, with 7 bases matching TRBD2. CDR3 length: 14 residues. Trimming at V came to 6 bases and at J to 3 bases, leaving 6 bases not matched to a gene. Germline CDR1 is LGHNA and CDR2 is YSLEER. The CDR3 region is CASSLTSITDTQYF. The CDR3 nucleotides read TGCGCCAGCAGTTTGACTAGCATAACAGATACGCAGTATTTT.

The V gene is TRBV6-5, the J gene TRBJ1-5, with D possibly being TRBD1 (5 bases). CDR3 length: 15 residues. V gave up 0 bases and J gave up 4 bases, with 10 bases separating them. Looked up from germline, CDR1 is MNHEY and CDR2 is SVGAGI. The CDR3 bases are TGTGCCAGCAGTTACTCGGGACGGGGGAATCAGCCCCAGCATTTT. Translated: CASSYSGRGNQPQHF.

The J gene is TRBJ2-7, the V gene TRBV18; TRBD1 is a possible D gene (6 bases). Trimming removed 0 bases at V and 6 bases at J, with 12 bases between. Germline V gene sequence: CDR1 KGHSH, CDR2 LQKENI. This CDR3 comprises 14 residues. CDR3 sequence (DNA): TGTGCCAGCTCACCACCTAACAGGGTAAGCGAGCAGTACTTC. This translates into CASSPPNRVSEQYF.

The chain has TRBV9 and TRBJ2-2; D is uncertain. CDR3 length equals 14 residues. In germline, CDR1 is SGDLS, CDR2 YYNGEE. V lost 3 bases and J 5 bases, leaving 11 bases between the germline ends. This CDR3 is CASSARPGTGELFF. CDR3 sequence (DNA): TGTGCCAGCAGCGCCCGTCCAGGAACCGGGGAGCTGTTTTTT.